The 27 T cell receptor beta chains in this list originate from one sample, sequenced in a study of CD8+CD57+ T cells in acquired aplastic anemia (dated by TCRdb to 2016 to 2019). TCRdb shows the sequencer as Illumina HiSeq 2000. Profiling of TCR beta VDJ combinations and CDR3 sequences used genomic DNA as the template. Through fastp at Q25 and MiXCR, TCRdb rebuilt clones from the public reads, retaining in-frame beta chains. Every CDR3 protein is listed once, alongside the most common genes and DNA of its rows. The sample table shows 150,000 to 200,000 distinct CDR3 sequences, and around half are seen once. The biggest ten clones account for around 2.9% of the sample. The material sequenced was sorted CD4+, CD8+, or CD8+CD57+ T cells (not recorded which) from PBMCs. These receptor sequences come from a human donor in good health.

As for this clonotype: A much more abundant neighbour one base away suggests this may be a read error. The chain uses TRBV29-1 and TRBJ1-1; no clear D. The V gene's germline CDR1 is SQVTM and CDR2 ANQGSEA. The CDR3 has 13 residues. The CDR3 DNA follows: TGCAGCGTTAAACAGAACTTGAACACTGAAGCTCTCTTT. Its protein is CSVKQNLNTEALF.

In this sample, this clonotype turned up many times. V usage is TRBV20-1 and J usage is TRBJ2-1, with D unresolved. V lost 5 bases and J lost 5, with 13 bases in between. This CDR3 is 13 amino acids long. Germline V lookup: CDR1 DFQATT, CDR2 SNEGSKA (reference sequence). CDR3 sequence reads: CSADLNFDNEQFF. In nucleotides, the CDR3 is TGCAGTGCTGACCTTAACTTTGACAATGAGCAGTTCTTC.

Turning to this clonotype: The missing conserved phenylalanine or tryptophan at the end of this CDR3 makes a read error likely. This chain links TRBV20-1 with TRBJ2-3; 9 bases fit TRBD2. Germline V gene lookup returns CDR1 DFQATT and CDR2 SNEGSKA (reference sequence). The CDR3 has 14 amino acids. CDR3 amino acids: CSASSGASTDAQYL. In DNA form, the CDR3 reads TGCAGTGCTTCTAGCGGGGCCAGCACAGATGCGCAGTATCTT.

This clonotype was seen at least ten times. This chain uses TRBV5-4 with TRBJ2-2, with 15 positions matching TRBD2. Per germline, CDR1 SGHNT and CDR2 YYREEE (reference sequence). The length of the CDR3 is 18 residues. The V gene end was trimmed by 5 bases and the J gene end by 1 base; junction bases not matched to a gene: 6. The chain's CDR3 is CASSSGTSGRRNTGELFF. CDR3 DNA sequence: TGTGCCAGCAGTTCCGGGACTAGCGGGAGGCGGAACACCGGGGAGCTGTTTTTT.

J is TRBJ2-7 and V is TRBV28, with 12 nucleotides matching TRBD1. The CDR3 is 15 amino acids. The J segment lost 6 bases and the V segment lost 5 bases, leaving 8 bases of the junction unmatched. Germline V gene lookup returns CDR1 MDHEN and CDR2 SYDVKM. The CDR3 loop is CASSPGGQGASEQYF. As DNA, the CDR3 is TGTGCCAGCAGTCCTGGGGGACAGGGGGCTAGCGAGCAGTACTTC.

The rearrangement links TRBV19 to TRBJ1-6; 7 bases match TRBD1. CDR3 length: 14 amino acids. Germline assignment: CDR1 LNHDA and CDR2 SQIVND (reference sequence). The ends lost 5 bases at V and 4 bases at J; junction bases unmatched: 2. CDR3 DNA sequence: TGTGCCAGTAGTGAGGGACAGTATAATTCACCCCTCCACTTT. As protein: CASSEGQYNSPLHF.

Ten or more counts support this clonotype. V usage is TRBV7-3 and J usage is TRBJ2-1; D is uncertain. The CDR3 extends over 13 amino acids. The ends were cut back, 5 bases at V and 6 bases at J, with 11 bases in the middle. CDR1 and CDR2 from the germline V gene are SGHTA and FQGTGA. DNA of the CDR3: TGTGCCAGCAGCCCACAAGCCGTCAATGAGCAGTTCTTC. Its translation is CASSPQAVNEQFF. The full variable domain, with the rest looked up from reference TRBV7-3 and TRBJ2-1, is GAGVSQTPSNKVTEKGKYVELRCDPISGHTALYWYRQSLGQGPEFLIYFQGTGAADDSGLPNDRFFAVRPEGSVSTLKIQRTERGDSAVYLCASSPQAVNEQFFGPGTRLTVL.

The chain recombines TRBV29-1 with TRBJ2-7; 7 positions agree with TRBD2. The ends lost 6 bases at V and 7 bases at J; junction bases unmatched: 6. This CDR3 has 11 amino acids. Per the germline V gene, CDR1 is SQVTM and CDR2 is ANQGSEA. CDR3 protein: CSVGTMGEQYF. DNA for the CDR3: TGCAGCGTGGGGACTATGGGGGAGCAGTACTTC.

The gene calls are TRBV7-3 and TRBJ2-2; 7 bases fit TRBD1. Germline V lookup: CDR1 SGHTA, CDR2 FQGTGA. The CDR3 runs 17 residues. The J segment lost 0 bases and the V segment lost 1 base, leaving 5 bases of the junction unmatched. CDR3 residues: CASSLKGGRANTGELFF. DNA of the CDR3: TGTGCCAGCAGCTTAAAAGGGGGCAGGGCGAACACCGGGGAGCTGTTTTTT.

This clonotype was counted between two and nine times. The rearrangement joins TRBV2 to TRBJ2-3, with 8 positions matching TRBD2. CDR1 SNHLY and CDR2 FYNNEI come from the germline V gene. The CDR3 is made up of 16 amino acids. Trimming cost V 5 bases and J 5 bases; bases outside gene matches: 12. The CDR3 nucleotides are TGTGCCAGCAGTAGTCCGGGACTAGAGTTGGTAGATACGCAGTATTTT. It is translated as CASSSPGLELVDTQYF.

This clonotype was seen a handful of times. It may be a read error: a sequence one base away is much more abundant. CDR3 residues: CASSDRNTGDLFF. DNA of the CDR3: TGTGCCAGCTCGGACAGGAACACCGGGGATCTGTTTTTT. The chain is built from TRBV12-3 or TRBV12-4 and TRBJ2-2, with TRBD1 matching 7 bases. This CDR3 contains 13 residues.

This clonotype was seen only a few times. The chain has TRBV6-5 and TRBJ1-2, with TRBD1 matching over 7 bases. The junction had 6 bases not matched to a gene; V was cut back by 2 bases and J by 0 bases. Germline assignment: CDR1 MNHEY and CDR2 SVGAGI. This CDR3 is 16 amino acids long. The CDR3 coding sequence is TGTGCCAGCAGTTACGCAGGGACAGCTACTAACTATGGCTACACCTTC. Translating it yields CASSYAGTATNYGYTF.

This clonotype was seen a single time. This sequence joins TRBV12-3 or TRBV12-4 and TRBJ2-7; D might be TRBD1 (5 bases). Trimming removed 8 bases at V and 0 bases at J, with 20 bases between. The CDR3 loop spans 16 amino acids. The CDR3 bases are TGTGCCAGCTCCAGGGTGGCAGGAACCCGCTCCTACGAGCAGTACTTC. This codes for CASSRVAGTRSYEQYF.

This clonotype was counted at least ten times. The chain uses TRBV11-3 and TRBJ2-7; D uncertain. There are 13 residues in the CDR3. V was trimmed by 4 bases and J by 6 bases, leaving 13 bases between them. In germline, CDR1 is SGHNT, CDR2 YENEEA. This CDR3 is CASSSRVLFEQYF. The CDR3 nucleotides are TGTGCCAGCAGCTCTCGGGTCCTATTCGAGCAGTACTTC.

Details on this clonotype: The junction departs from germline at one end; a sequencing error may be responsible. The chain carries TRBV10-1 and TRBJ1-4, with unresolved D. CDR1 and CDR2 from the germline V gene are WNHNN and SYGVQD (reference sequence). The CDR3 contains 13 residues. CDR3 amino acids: CAGSDGSSEKLFF. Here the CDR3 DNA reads TGCGCCGGCAGTGATGGATCTTCTGAAAAACTGTTTTTT.

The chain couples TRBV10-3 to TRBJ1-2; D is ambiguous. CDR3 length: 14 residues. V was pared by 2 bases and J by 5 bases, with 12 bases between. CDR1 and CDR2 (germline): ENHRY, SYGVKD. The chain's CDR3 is CAISELKKGYGYTF. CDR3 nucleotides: TGTGCCATCAGTGAGCTTAAGAAGGGATATGGCTACACCTTC.

The CDR3 sequence: CAISESGSGETQYF. In nucleotides, the CDR3 is TGTGCCATCAGTGAGTCCGGATCAGGAGAGACCCAGTACTTC. This chain joins TRBV10-3 and TRBJ2-5; D gene unclear. The CDR3 runs to 14 residues. Germline CDR1 reads ENHRY; CDR2 reads SYGVKD. V was shortened by 0 bases and J by 4 bases, with 9 bases between the two germline ends.

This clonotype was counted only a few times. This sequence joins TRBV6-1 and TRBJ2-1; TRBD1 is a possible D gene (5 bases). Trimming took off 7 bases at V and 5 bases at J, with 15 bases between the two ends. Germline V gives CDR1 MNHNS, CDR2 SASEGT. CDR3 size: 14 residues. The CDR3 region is CASTPMGLNNEQFF. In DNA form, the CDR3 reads TGTGCCAGCACTCCTATGGGGCTTAACAATGAGCAGTTCTTC.

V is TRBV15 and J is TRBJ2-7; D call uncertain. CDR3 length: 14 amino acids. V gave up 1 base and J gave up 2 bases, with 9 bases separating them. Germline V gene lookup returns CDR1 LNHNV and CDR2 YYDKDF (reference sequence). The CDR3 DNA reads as TGTGCCACCAGCAGAGGAGAGGTTGCCTACGAGCAGTACTTC. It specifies CATSRGEVAYEQYF. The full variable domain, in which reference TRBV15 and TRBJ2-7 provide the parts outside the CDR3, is DAMVIQNPRYQVTQFGKPVTLSCSQTLNHNVMYWYQQKSSQAPKLLFHYYDKDFNNEADTPDNFQSRRPNTSFCFLDIRSPGLGDTAMYLCATSRGEVAYEQYFGPGTRLTVT.

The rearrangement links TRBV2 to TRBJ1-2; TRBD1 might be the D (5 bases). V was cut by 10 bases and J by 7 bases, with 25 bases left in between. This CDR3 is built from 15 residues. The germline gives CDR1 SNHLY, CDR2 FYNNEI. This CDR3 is CAIPPGGGRQAGYTF. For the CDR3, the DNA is TGTGCCATCCCCCCGGGGGGAGGGAGGCAGGCTGGCTACACCTTC.

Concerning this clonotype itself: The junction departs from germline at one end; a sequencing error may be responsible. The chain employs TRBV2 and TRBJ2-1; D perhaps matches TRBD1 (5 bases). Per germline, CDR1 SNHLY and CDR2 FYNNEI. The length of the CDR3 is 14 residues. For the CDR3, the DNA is TGTGCCAGCAGGACGATGGACACCTACAAGGAGCAGTTCTTC. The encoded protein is CASRTMDTYKEQFF.

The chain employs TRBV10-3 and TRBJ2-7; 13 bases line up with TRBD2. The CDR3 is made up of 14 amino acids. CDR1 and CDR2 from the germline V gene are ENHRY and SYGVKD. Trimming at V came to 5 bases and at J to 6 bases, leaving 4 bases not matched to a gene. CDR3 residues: CAISPGLAGTEQYF. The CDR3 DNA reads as TGTGCCATCAGTCCGGGACTAGCGGGAACCGAGCAGTACTTC.

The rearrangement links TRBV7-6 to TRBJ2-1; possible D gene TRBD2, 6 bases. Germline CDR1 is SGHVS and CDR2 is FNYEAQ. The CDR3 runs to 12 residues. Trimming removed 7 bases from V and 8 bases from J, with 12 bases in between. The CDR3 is CASIREFDEQFF. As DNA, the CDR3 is TGTGCCAGCATCCGGGAGTTCGATGAGCAGTTCTTC.

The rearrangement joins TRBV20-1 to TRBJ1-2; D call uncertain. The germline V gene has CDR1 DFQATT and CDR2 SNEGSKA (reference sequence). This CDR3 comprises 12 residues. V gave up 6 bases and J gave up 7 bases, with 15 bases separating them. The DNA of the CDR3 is TGCAGTGCAGAGGACCGTGGACTTGGCTACACCTTC. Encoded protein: CSAEDRGLGYTF.

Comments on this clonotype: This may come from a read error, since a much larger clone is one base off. The CDR3 sequence: CSARKVGSASYNEQYF. In DNA form, the CDR3 reads TGCAGTGCTAGAAAGGTCGGATCTGCAAGCTACAATGAGCAGTACTTC. V and J are TRBV20-1 and TRBJ2-5; no clear D. The CDR3 spans 16 residues. V gave up 2 bases and J gave up 11 bases, with 27 bases separating them. CDR1 and CDR2 (germline): DFQATT, SNEGSKA (reference sequence).

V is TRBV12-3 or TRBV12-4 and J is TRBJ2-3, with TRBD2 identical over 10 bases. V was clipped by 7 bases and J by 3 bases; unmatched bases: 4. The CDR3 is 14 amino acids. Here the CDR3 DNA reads TGTGCCAGCACCCTAGCGGGAGATACAGATACGCAGTATTTT. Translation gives CASTLAGDTDTQYF.

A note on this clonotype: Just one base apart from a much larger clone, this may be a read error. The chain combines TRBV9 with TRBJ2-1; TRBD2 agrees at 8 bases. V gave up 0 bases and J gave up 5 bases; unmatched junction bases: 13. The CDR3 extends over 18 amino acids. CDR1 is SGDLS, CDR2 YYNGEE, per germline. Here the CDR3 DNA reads TGTGCCAGCAGCGTAGGGGGGCGGGGGGCTTGGTCCCACAATGAGCAGTTCTTC. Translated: CASSVGGRGAWSHNEQFF.